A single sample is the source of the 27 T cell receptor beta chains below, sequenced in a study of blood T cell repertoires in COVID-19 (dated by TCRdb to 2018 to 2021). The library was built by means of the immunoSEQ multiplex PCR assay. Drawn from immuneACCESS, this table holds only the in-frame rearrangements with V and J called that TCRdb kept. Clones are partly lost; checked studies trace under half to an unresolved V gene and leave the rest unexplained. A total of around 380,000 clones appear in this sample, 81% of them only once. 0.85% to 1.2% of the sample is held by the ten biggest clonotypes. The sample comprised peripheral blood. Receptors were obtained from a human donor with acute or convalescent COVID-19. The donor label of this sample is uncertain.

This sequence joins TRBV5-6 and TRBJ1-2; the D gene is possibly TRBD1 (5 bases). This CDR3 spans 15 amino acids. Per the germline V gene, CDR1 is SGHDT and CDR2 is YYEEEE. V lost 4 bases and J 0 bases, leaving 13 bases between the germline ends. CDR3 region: CASSPTTEANYGYTF. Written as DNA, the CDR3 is TGTGCCAGCAGCCCTACGACAGAAGCTAACTATGGCTACACCTTC.

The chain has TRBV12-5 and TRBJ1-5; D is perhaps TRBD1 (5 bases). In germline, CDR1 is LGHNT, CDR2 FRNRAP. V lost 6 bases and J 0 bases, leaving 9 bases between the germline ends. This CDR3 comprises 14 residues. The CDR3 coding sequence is TGTGCTAGTGGAACAGGTTATAGCAATCAGCCCCAGCATTTT. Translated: CASGTGYSNQPQHF.

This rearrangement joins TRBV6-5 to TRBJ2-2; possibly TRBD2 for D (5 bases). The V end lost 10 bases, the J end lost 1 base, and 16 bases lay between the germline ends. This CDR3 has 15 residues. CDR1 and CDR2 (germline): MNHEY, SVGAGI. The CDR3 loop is CATPPAGVNTGELFF. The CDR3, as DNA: TGTGCCACCCCCCCGGCCGGGGTGAACACCGGGGAGCTGTTTTTT.

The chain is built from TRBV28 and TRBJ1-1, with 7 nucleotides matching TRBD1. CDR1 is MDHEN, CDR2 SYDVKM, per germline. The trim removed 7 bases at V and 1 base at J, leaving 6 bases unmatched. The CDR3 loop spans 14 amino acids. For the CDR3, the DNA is TGTGCCAGCATCACAGGGGACAGGAACACTGAAGCTTTCTTT. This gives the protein CASITGDRNTEAFF.

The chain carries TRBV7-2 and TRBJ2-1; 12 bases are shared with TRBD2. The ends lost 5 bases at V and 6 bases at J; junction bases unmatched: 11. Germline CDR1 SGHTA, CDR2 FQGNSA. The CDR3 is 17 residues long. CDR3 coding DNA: TGTGCCAGCAGCGACCCCGGACTAGCGGGGACCTTCAATGAGCAGTTCTTC. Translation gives CASSDPGLAGTFNEQFF.

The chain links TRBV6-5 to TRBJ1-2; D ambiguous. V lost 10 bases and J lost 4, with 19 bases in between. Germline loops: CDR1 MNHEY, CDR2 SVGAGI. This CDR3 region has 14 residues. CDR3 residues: CATWAEGIPYGYTF. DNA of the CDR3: TGTGCCACCTGGGCAGAGGGCATTCCCTATGGCTACACCTTC.

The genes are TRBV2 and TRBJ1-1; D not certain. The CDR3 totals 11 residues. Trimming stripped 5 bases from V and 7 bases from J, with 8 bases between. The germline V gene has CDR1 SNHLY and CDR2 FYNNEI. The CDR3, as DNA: TGTGCCAGCAGTCACCGGGGTGAAGCTTTCTTT. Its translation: CASSHRGEAFF. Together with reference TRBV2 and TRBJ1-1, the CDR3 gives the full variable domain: EPEVTQTPSHQVTQMGQEVILRCVPISNHLYFYWYRQILGQKVEFLVSFYNNEISEKSEIFDDQFSVERPDGSNFTLKIRSTKLEDSAMYFCASSHRGEAFFGQGTRLTVV.

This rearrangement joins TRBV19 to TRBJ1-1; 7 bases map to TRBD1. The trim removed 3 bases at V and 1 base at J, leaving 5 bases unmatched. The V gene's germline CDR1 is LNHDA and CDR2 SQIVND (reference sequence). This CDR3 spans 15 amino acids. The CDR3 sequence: CASSMIGTANTEAFF. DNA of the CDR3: TGTGCCAGTAGTATGATTGGGACAGCGAACACTGAAGCTTTCTTT.

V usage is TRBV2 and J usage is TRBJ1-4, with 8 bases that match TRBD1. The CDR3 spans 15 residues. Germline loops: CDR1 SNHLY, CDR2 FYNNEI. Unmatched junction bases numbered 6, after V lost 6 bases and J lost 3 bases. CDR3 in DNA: TGTGCCAGCAGCTTAACAGGGGGGCCTAATGAAAAACTGTTTTTT. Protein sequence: CASSLTGGPNEKLFF.

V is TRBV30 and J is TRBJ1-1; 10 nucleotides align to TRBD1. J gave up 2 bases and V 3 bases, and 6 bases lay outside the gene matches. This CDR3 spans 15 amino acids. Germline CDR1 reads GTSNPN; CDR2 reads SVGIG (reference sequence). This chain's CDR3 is CAWRTGGLFNTEAFF. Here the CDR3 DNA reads TGTGCCTGGAGGACAGGGGGCCTTTTTAACACTGAAGCTTTCTTT.

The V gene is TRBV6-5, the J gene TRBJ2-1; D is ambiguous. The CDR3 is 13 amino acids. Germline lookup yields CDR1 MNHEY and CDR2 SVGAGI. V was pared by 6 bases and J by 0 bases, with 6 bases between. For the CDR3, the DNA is TGTGCCAGCAGGCGGAGCTCCTACAATGAGCAGTTCTTC. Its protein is CASRRSSYNEQFF.

CDR3 in DNA: TGCGCCAGCAGTTTTTCGCAAGACAGGACGATGGGGTCACCCCTCCACTTT. Its translation: CASSFSQDRTMGSPLHF. The V gene is TRBV4-1, the J gene TRBJ1-6; D is possibly TRBD1 (6 bases). This CDR3 spans 17 amino acids. The V gene's germline CDR1 is MGHRA and CDR2 YSYEKL. With 6 bases removed from V and 10 bases from J, the gap between germline ends came to 25 bases.

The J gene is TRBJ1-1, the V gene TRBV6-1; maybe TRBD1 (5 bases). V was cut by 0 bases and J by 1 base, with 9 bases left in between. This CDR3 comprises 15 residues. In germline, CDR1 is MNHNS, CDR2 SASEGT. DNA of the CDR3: TGTGCCAGCAGTGAAGCTGGGGCACCGAACACTGAAGCTTTCTTT. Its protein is CASSEAGAPNTEAFF.

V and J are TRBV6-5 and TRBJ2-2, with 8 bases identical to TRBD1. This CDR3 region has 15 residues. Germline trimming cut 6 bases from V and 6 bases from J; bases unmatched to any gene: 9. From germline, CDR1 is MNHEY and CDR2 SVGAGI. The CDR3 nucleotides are TGTGCCAGCAGGGACAGGGACGTTATAGCCGGGGAGCTGTTTTTT. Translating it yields CASRDRDVIAGELFF.

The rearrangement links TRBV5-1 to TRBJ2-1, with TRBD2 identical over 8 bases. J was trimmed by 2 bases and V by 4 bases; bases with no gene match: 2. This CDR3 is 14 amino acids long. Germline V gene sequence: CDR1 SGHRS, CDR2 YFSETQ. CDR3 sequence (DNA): TGCGCCAGCAGCGTCGGGGGGGCCTACAATGAGCAGTTCTTC. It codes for CASSVGGAYNEQFF.

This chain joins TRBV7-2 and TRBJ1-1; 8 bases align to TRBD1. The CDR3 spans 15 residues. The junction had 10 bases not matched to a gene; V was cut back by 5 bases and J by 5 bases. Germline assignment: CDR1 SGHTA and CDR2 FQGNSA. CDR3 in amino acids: CASSLQGTGGTEAFF. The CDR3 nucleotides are TGTGCCAGCAGCCTACAGGGGACAGGTGGAACTGAAGCTTTCTTT.

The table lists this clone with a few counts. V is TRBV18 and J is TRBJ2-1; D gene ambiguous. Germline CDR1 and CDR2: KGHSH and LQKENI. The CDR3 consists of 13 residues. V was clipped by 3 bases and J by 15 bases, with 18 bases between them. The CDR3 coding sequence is TGTGCCAGCTCACCGTCGCGCCAAAAAACGGGGTTCTTC. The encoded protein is CASSPSRQKTGFF.

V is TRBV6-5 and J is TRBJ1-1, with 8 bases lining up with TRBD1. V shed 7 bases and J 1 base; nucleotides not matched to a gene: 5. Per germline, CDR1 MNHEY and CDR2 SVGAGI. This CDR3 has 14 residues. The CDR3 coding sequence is TGTGCCAGCACTTCCGGGACAGGGAACACTGAAGCTTTCTTT. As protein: CASTSGTGNTEAFF.

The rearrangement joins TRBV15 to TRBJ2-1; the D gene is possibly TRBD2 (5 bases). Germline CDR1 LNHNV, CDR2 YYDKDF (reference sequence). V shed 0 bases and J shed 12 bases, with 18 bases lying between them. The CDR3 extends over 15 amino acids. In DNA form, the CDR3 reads TGTGCCACCAGCAGAGATGTGTTCGGAGGTGGTGTGCAGTTCTTC. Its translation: CATSRDVFGGGVQFF.

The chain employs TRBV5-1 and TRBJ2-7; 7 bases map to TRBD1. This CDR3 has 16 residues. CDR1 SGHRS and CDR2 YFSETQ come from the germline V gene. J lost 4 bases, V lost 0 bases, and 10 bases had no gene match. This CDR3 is CASSLARQGIGYEQYF. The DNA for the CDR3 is TGCGCCAGCAGCTTGGCTCGACAGGGAATCGGTTACGAGCAGTACTTC. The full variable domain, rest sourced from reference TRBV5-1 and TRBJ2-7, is KAGVTQTPRYLIKTRGQQVTLSCSPISGHRSVSWYQQTPGQGLQFLFEYFSETQRNKGNFPGRFSGRQFSNSRSEMNVSTLELGDSALYLCASSLARQGIGYEQYFGPGTRLTVT.

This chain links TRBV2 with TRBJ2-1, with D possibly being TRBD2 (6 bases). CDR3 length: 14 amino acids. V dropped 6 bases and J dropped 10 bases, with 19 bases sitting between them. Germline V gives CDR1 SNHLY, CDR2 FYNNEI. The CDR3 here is CASRPSGVRGEQFF. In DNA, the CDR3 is TGTGCCAGCAGACCGAGCGGAGTCCGGGGGGAGCAGTTCTTC. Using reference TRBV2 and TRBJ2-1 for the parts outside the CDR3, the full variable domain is EPEVTQTPSHQVTQMGQEVILRCVPISNHLYFYWYRQILGQKVEFLVSFYNNEISEKSEIFDDQFSVERPDGSNFTLKIRSTKLEDSAMYFCASRPSGVRGEQFFGPGTRLTVL.

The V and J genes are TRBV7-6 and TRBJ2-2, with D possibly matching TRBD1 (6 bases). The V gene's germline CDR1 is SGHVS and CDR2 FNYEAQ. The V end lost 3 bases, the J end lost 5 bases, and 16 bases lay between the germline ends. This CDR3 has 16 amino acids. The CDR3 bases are TGTGCCAGCAGCTTCGGGGCAGGGGCAGTTACCGGGGAGCTGTTTTTT. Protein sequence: CASSFGAGAVTGELFF. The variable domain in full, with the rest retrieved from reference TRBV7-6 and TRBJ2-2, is GAGVSQSPRYKVTKRGQDVALRCDPISGHVSLYWYRQALGQGPEFLTYFNYEAQQDKSGLPNDRFSAERPEGSISTLTIQRTEQRDSAMYRCASSFGAGAVTGELFFGEGSRLTVL.

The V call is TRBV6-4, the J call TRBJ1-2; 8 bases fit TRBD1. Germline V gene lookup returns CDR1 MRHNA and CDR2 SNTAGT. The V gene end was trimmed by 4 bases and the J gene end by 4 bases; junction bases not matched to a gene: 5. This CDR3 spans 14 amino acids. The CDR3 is CASSASGGVYGYTF. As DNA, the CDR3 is TGTGCCAGCAGTGCTTCAGGGGGCGTCTATGGCTACACCTTC.

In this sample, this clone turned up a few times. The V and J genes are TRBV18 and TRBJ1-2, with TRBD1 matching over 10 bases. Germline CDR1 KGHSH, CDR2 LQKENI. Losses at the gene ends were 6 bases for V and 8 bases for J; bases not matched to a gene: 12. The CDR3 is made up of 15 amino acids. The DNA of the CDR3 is TGTGCCAGCTCGCGTTGGGAAGGGACAGGGGACGGCTACACCTTC. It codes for CASSRWEGTGDGYTF.

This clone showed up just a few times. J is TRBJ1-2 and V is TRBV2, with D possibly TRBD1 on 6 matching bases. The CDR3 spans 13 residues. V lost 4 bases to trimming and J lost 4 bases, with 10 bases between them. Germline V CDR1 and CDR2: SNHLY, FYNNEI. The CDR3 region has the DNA TGTGCCAGCAGTGGACAGGCCCTCTATGGCTACACCTTC. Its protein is CASSGQALYGYTF.

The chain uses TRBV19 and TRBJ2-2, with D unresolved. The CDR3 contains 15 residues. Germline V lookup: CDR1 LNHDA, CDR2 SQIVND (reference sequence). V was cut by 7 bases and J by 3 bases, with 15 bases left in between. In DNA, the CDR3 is TGTGCCAGTAAAAGGAGCTACCGGTACACCGGGGAGCTGTTTTTT. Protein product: CASKRSYRYTGELFF.

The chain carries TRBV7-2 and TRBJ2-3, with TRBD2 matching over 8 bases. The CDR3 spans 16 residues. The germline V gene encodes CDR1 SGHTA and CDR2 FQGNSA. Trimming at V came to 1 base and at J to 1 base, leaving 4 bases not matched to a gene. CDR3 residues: CASSLGISGGTDTQYF. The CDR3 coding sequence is TGTGCCAGCAGCTTAGGCATTAGCGGGGGCACAGATACGCAGTATTTT.